The 27 T cell receptor beta chains below were found in one sample sequenced in a study of early T cells in non-severe SARS-CoV-2 infection. Via MiXCR, TCRdb re-called the 5' RACE reads, giving one row per CDR3 protein. The table lists over 30,000 distinct CDR3 sequences, around 5.8% of them singletons. The sequencing sample was made of whole blood. The receptors were sampled from an adult who was a healthcare worker with PCR-confirmed SARS-CoV-2 infection or an uninfected control (not recorded which).

V and J are TRBV20-1 and TRBJ1-4; D may be TRBD1 (6 bases). CDR1 and CDR2 (germline): DFQATT, SNEGSKA (reference sequence). Trimming cost V 4 bases and J 5 bases, with 11 bases left between them. The CDR3 contains 13 residues. The CDR3 sequence is CSATQGTNEKLFF. In nucleotides, the CDR3 is TGCAGTGCTACCCAGGGGACGAATGAAAAACTGTTTTTT.

In this sample, this clonotype turned up many times. The chain combines TRBV7-2 with TRBJ1-5; D is ambiguous. The CDR3 is made up of 16 amino acids. Germline values: CDR1 SGHTA, CDR2 FQGNSA. V was pared by 5 bases and J by 6 bases, with 20 bases between. The CDR3 spells CASSPQFTQGGQPQHF. CDR3 coding DNA: TGTGCCAGCAGCCCGCAGTTCACCCAAGGCGGTCAGCCCCAGCATTTT.

This clonotype has ten or more counts. The chain has TRBV5-6 and TRBJ2-3, with D possibly matching TRBD1 (5 bases). The CDR3 is made up of 21 amino acids. Germline assignment: CDR1 SGHDT and CDR2 YYEEEE. V was clipped by 0 bases and J by 1 base, with 27 bases between them. The CDR3 protein is CASSLDSMSAGWGSGTDTQYF. CDR3 bases: TGTGCCAGCAGCTTGGACTCCATGTCGGCTGGCTGGGGCTCGGGCACAGATACGCAGTATTTT.

This clonotype was counted ten times or more. The chain links TRBV28 to TRBJ2-1, with D perhaps TRBD2 (5 bases). V shed 3 bases and J shed 10 bases, with 16 bases lying between them. CDR3 length: 14 amino acids. Germline assignment: CDR1 MDHEN and CDR2 SYDVKM. For the CDR3, the DNA is TGTGCCAGCAGTTTCCACGTCGGGGAGACCGAGCAGTTCTTC. Its translation: CASSFHVGETEQFF.

The table lists this clonotype with many counts. The genes are TRBV11-3 and TRBJ1-3, with 9 bases matching TRBD1. Trimming at V came to 5 bases and at J to 2 bases, leaving 4 bases not matched to a gene. Germline V gene lookup returns CDR1 SGHNT and CDR2 YENEEA. The length of the CDR3 is 15 residues. The CDR3 sequence: CASSPRTGAGNTIYF. The CDR3 DNA follows: TGTGCCAGCAGCCCCCGGACAGGGGCTGGAAACACCATATATTTT.

This clonotype was seen ten or more times. The chain joins TRBV12-3 or TRBV12-4 to TRBJ1-2, with D perhaps matching TRBD1 (5 bases). V dropped 2 bases and J dropped 2 bases, with 12 bases sitting between them. The CDR3 is made up of 15 amino acids. The CDR3 loop reads CASSLTPQGNYGYTF. The CDR3 DNA reads TGTGCCAGCAGTTTAACTCCCCAGGGCAACTATGGCTACACCTTC.

This clonotype was seen repeatedly, ten times or more. The chain couples TRBV5-8 to TRBJ2-7, with TRBD1 as a possible D gene (9 bases). V was cut by 4 bases and J by 5 bases, with 16 bases left in between. Looked up from germline, CDR1 is SGHTS and CDR2 is YDEGEE. The CDR3 has 14 amino acids. For the CDR3, the DNA is TGTGCCAGCAGCGTGGGACAGGGACTAGACGAGCAGTACGTC. Translation: CASSVGQGLDEQYV.

This clonotype was observed at least ten times. The CDR3 DNA reads TGTGCCAGCAGTCCCCCAGCGGGAGAGTCCTACGAGCAGTACTTC. Amino acid sequence: CASSPPAGESYEQYF. The chain combines TRBV2 with TRBJ2-7, with TRBD2 identical over 8 bases. The V and J ends lost 5 bases and 1 base, in that order; junction bases with no gene match: 7. This CDR3 contains 15 residues. Per the germline V gene, CDR1 is SNHLY and CDR2 is FYNNEI.

This clonotype was found many times. The J gene is TRBJ2-4, the V gene TRBV6-2 or TRBV6-3; no clear D. Germline CDR1 and CDR2: MNHEY and SVGEGT. The CDR3 spans 16 residues. V lost 2 bases and J 3 bases, leaving 14 bases between the germline ends. CDR3 region: CASSYDGAAIKNIQYF. CDR3 in DNA: TGTGCCAGCAGTTACGATGGTGCGGCAATCAAAAACATTCAGTACTTC.

Ten or more counts support this clonotype. The chain combines TRBV11-2 with TRBJ2-1; TRBD1 is a possible D gene (6 bases). Germline lookup yields CDR1 SGHAT and CDR2 FQNNGV. The CDR3 length is 18 residues. The V and J ends lost 2 bases and 0 bases respectively, with 17 bases between them. CDR3 protein: CASSLMFLLGGSYNEQFF. CDR3 sequence (DNA): TGTGCCAGCAGCTTAATGTTCCTACTAGGGGGCTCCTACAATGAGCAGTTCTTC.

Ten or more counts support this clonotype. CDR3 in DNA: TGTGCCAGCACAGGACCCGGCTACGAGCAGTACTTC. This encodes CASTGPGYEQYF. The J gene is TRBJ2-7, the V gene TRBV6-1; D remains ambiguous. Trimming cost V 7 bases and J 3 bases, with 10 bases left between them. Germline V gene data show CDR1 as MNHNS and CDR2 as SASEGT. This CDR3 contains 12 residues.

The table lists this clonotype with many counts. The chain uses TRBV10-3 and TRBJ2-1; possibly TRBD1 or TRBD2 for D (6 bases each). In germline, CDR1 is ENHRY, CDR2 SYGVKD. The CDR3 totals 18 residues. V was pared by 3 bases and J by 6 bases, with 24 bases between. The CDR3 DNA follows: TGTGCCATCAGTGACCCAAGGGGGGACATTGGATTATTCAATGAGCAGTTCTTC. Residues: CAISDPRGDIGLFNEQFF.

The chain uses TRBV20-1 and TRBJ1-1; D is unclear. Germline assignment: CDR1 DFQATT and CDR2 SNEGSKA (reference sequence). The V end was cut by 2 bases, the J end by 1 base, with 5 bases between. CDR3 length: 12 residues. CDR3 in amino acids: CSARRGNTEAFF. In DNA, the CDR3 is TGCAGTGCTAGACGCGGGAACACTGAAGCTTTCTTT.

This clonotype was observed at least ten times. The chain uses TRBV18 and TRBJ1-5; no clear D. V was shortened by 4 bases and J by 6 bases, with 16 bases between the two germline ends. CDR1 is KGHSH, CDR2 LQKENI, per germline. The CDR3 covers 15 residues. The CDR3 sequence is CASSRGRGIGQPQHF. CDR3 in DNA: TGTGCCAGCTCACGTGGACGTGGGATAGGTCAGCCCCAGCATTTT.

The sample holds many counts of this clonotype. This sequence joins TRBV7-7 and TRBJ2-3; D is undetermined. CDR1 and CDR2 (germline): SSHAT, FNYEAQ (reference sequence). The CDR3 spans 14 residues. Trimming cost V 4 bases and J 2 bases, with 10 bases left between them. The CDR3 loop reads CASSSGSPTDTQYF. As DNA, the CDR3 is TGTGCCAGCAGCTCGGGTAGCCCCACAGATACGCAGTATTTT.

The chain joins TRBV2 to TRBJ2-1, with 8 bases lining up with TRBD2. Per the germline V gene, CDR1 is SNHLY and CDR2 is FYNNEI. Trimming cost V 6 bases and J 2 bases; bases outside gene matches: 3. The length of the CDR3 is 14 residues. This CDR3 reads CASSGSGTYNEQFF. The CDR3, as DNA: TGTGCCAGCAGCGGTAGCGGGACCTACAATGAGCAGTTCTTC. Full variable domain (missing parts from reference TRBV2 and TRBJ2-1): EPEVTQTPSHQVTQMGQEVILRCVPISNHLYFYWYRQILGQKVEFLVSFYNNEISEKSEIFDDQFSVERPDGSNFTLKIRSTKLEDSAMYFCASSGSGTYNEQFFGPGTRLTVL.

By share of the sample, this clonotype is medium-sized. The chain combines TRBV3-1 with TRBJ2-5, with 8 bases matching TRBD1. The V gene's germline CDR1 is LGHDT and CDR2 YNNKEL (reference sequence). J lost 3 bases, V lost 4 bases, and 1 base had no gene match. This CDR3 region has 13 residues. As DNA, the CDR3 is TGTGCCAGCAGCCCGGACAGGGAAGAGACCCAGTACTTC. It translates to CASSPDREETQYF.

The sample holds many counts of this clonotype. V usage is TRBV27 and J usage is TRBJ2-1, with D unresolved. Germline lookup yields CDR1 MNHEY and CDR2 SMNVEV (reference sequence). The CDR3 length is 13 residues. V was shortened by 5 bases and J by 3 bases, with 8 bases between the two germline ends. The CDR3 DNA follows: TGTGCCAGCAGTCCCCCCCTCTACAATGAGCAGTTCTTC. It is translated as CASSPPLYNEQFF.

This clonotype has at least ten counts. The rearrangement uses TRBV27 and TRBJ1-6, with 10 bases identical to TRBD1. Looked up from germline, CDR1 is MNHEY and CDR2 is SMNVEV (reference sequence). There are 17 residues in the CDR3. J was trimmed by 5 bases and V by 7 bases; bases with no gene match: 11. CDR3 sequence (DNA): TGTGCCAGCAAAAATAGTGGGACAGGGGTTAATAATTCACCCCTCCACTTT. Protein: CASKNSGTGVNNSPLHF.

This clonotype was seen repeatedly, ten times or more. The chain combines TRBV30 with TRBJ2-4; D is unresolved. This CDR3 has 16 amino acids. Looked up from germline, CDR1 is GTSNPN and CDR2 is SVGIG (reference sequence). With 0 bases removed from V and 1 base from J, the gap between germline ends came to 13 bases. DNA of the CDR3: TGTGCCTGGAGTGTAACGCGATACGGGGCCAAAAACATTCAGTACTTC. It is translated as CAWSVTRYGAKNIQYF.

This clonotype was counted a few times. This rearrangement joins TRBV20-1 to TRBJ2-3; 9 bases match TRBD2. There are 15 residues in the CDR3. Germline CDR1 is DFQATT and CDR2 is SNEGSKA (reference sequence). V was pared by 0 bases and J by 7 bases, with 8 bases of the junction left unmatched. The CDR3 protein is CSARDQGSGSNTQYF. The DNA for the CDR3 is TGCAGTGCTAGAGATCAGGGTAGCGGGAGTAATACGCAGTATTTT.

At least ten counts were recorded for this clonotype. The chain has TRBV19 and TRBJ2-7, with D perhaps TRBD1 or TRBD2 (5 bases each). Looked up from germline, CDR1 is LNHDA and CDR2 is SQIVND (reference sequence). The CDR3 sequence is 13 residues long. The ends were cut back, 1 base at V and 3 bases at J, with 7 bases in the middle. The CDR3 is CASSIGGSYEQYF. The DNA of the CDR3 is TGTGCCAGTAGTATAGGGGGGAGCTACGAGCAGTACTTC.

This clonotype showed up many times. The V call is TRBV2, the J call TRBJ1-1; D is perhaps TRBD1 (6 bases). Trimming removed 2 bases at V and 2 bases at J, with 15 bases between. Germline V gives CDR1 SNHLY, CDR2 FYNNEI. The CDR3 length is 16 residues. CDR3 loop: CASSEPRTEPNTEAFF. CDR3 DNA sequence: TGTGCCAGCAGTGAACCTCGGACAGAGCCTAACACTGAAGCTTTCTTT.

This clonotype was found many times. This sequence joins TRBV12-3 or TRBV12-4 and TRBJ1-2; maybe TRBD1 (6 bases). V lost 5 bases and J 6 bases, leaving 19 bases between the germline ends. This CDR3 comprises 15 residues. CDR3 DNA: TGTGCCAGCAGTCCACAGGGAACCGTAACAAATGGCTACACCTTC. It codes for CASSPQGTVTNGYTF.

This clonotype was recorded a few times. This chain links TRBV14 with TRBJ2-7; 11 positions agree with TRBD2. V lost 0 bases, J lost 6 bases, and 7 bases stayed unmatched. CDR1 is SGHDN and CDR2 is FVKESK in the germline V gene. This CDR3 is built from 16 residues. CDR3 nucleotides: TGTGCCAGCAGCCAAGATTGTCTAGCGGGAGGCTCCGAGCAGTACGTC. It is translated as CASSQDCLAGGSEQYV.

This clonotype was counted many times. This chain links TRBV7-2 with TRBJ1-4, with 8 nucleotides matching TRBD1. The length of the CDR3 is 15 residues. CDR1 is SGHTA and CDR2 is FQGNSA in the germline V gene. Germline trimming cut 5 bases from V and 3 bases from J; bases unmatched to any gene: 5. The CDR3 coding sequence is TGTGCCAGCAGCATTGACAGGGGTTCTAATGAAAAACTGTTTTTT. Its translation: CASSIDRGSNEKLFF.

This clonotype showed up just a few times. The chain joins TRBV5-1 to TRBJ1-1; D gene ambiguous. CDR1 is SGHRS, CDR2 YFSETQ, per germline. CDR3 length: 14 residues. V lost 0 bases and J 3 bases, leaving 9 bases between the germline ends. The CDR3 reads CASSLEGRDTEAFF. The DNA of the CDR3 is TGCGCCAGCAGCTTGGAAGGGAGGGACACTGAAGCTTTCTTT.